A selection of T cell receptor beta chains follows, all from one sample in a study of cytomegalovirus exposure and HLA in healthy donors. The method was immunoSEQ multiplex PCR; TCRdb's version includes in-frame clones alone and lacks a portion of them. The sample shows 200,000 to 250,000 clones, 87% of them seen only once. Sequences were obtained from PBMCs. All receptors derive from a woman aged 18-29 years in good health and CMV-seropositive. The CDR3 runs from the conserved cysteine through the conserved F or W. The order of the fields is V gene, D gene, J gene, clone size, CDR3 protein, CDR3 DNA. D genes are given only for firm matches. Only some rows state a clone size, as once, few, many or a class for expanded clones.

v_call: TRBV28
d_call: TRBD2
j_call: TRBJ2-7
clone_size: NA
cdr3_aa: CASSRRTSGRQPAYEQYF
cdr3_nt: TGTGCCAGCAGTCGCCGGACTAGCGGGAGGCAGCCGGCTTACGAGCAGTACTTC

v_call: TRBV9
d_call: TRBD1
j_call: TRBJ2-7
clone_size: NA
cdr3_aa: CASSSQGQGVEQYF
cdr3_nt: TGTGCCAGCAGCTCTCAGGGACAGGGAGTCGAGCAGTACTTC

v_call: TRBV19
d_call: TRBD1
j_call: TRBJ1-5
clone_size: NA
cdr3_aa: CASSIGTAGQPQHF
cdr3_nt: TGTGCCAGTAGTATCGGGACAGCGGGTCAGCCCCAGCATTTT

v_call: TRBV30
d_call: NA
j_call: TRBJ1-5
clone_size: once
cdr3_aa: CAWSVGVGNQPQHF
cdr3_nt: TGTGCCTGGAGTGTGGGAGTCGGCAATCAGCCCCAGCATTTT

v_call: TRBV7-2
d_call: TRBD1
j_call: TRBJ2-5
clone_size: NA
cdr3_aa: CASSFGTVDLETQYF
cdr3_nt: TGTGCCAGCAGCTTCGGGACAGTAGATTTGGAGACCCAGTACTTC

v_call: TRBV6-5
d_call: NA
j_call: TRBJ2-2
clone_size: NA
cdr3_aa: CASSREITTGELFF
cdr3_nt: TGTGCCAGCAGTCGAGAGATTACCACCGGGGAGCTGTTTTTT

v_call: TRBV18
d_call: TRBD1
j_call: TRBJ1-4
clone_size: NA
cdr3_aa: CASSPGDRVNEKLFF
cdr3_nt: TGTGCCAGCTCACCGGGGGACAGGGTAAATGAAAAACTGTTTTTT

v_call: TRBV19
d_call: NA
j_call: TRBJ2-3
clone_size: NA
cdr3_aa: CASRPRPLSADTQYF
cdr3_nt: TGTGCCAGTAGACCGAGGCCCCTCAGCGCAGATACGCAGTATTTT

v_call: TRBV30
d_call: TRBD1
j_call: TRBJ1-2
clone_size: NA
cdr3_aa: CAWSTPRTGVAYGYTF
cdr3_nt: TGTGCCTGGAGTACCCCCCGGACAGGGGTGGCCTATGGCTACACCTTC

v_call: TRBV5-6
d_call: TRBD1
j_call: TRBJ2-5
clone_size: NA
cdr3_aa: CASSGSDREFRTQYF
cdr3_nt: TGTGCCAGCAGCGGGTCTGACAGGGAGTTTAGGACCCAGTACTTC

v_call: TRBV5-6
d_call: TRBD1
j_call: TRBJ1-1
clone_size: NA
cdr3_aa: CASSPRGRGNTEAFF
cdr3_nt: TGTGCCAGCAGCCCTAGGGGGCGCGGAAACACTGAAGCTTTCTTT

v_call: TRBV7-9
d_call: NA
j_call: TRBJ1-4
clone_size: once
cdr3_aa: CASSSRQAEKLFF
cdr3_nt: TGTGCCAGCAGCAGCCGACAGGCAGAAAAACTGTTTTTT

v_call: TRBV6-5
d_call: NA
j_call: TRBJ1-1
clone_size: few
cdr3_aa: CASSYDQGGVTEAFF
cdr3_nt: TGTGCCAGCAGTTACGACCAGGGTGGAGTCACTGAAGCTTTCTTT

v_call: TRBV9
d_call: TRBD2
j_call: TRBJ2-2
clone_size: NA
cdr3_aa: CASSSRDYNTGELFF
cdr3_nt: TGTGCCAGCAGCTCCCGGGACTATAACACCGGGGAGCTGTTTTTT

v_call: TRBV7-8
d_call: TRBD2
j_call: TRBJ2-1
clone_size: NA
cdr3_aa: CASSWRGLAGVYNEQFF
cdr3_nt: TGTGCCAGCAGCTGGCGGGGACTAGCGGGAGTTTACAATGAGCAGTTCTTC

v_call: TRBV28
d_call: NA
j_call: TRBJ1-2
clone_size: few
cdr3_aa: CATLPRRGYGYTF
cdr3_nt: TGTGCCACCCTACCTCGACGGGGCTATGGCTACACCTTC

v_call: TRBV2
d_call: NA
j_call: TRBJ1-2
clone_size: NA
cdr3_aa: CASSRGTNYGYTF
cdr3_nt: TGTGCCAGCAGTCGGGGGACTAACTATGGCTACACCTTC

v_call: TRBV7-3
d_call: TRBD2
j_call: TRBJ2-1
clone_size: NA
cdr3_aa: CASSLGLATYNEQFF
cdr3_nt: TGTGCCAGCAGCCTAGGACTAGCGACTTACAATGAGCAGTTCTTC

v_call: TRBV2
d_call: TRBD2
j_call: TRBJ2-4
clone_size: NA
cdr3_aa: CASSRLAGMDIQYF
cdr3_nt: TGTGCCAGCAGTAGACTAGCGGGAATGGACATTCAGTACTTC

v_call: TRBV5-4
d_call: NA
j_call: TRBJ2-7
clone_size: NA
cdr3_aa: CASSLDRTEQYF
cdr3_nt: TGTGCCAGCAGCTTGGATCGTACAGAGCAGTACTTC

v_call: TRBV5-1
d_call: NA
j_call: TRBJ1-1
clone_size: once
cdr3_aa: CASSGLTGPNTEAFF
cdr3_nt: TGCGCCAGCAGCGGACTGACAGGCCCCAACACTGAAGCTTTCTTT

v_call: TRBV29-1
d_call: TRBD2
j_call: TRBJ2-1
clone_size: NA
cdr3_aa: CSGTSGKNEQFF
cdr3_nt: TGCAGCGGGACTAGCGGAAAGAATGAGCAGTTCTTC

v_call: TRBV11-2
d_call: TRBD2
j_call: TRBJ2-1
clone_size: NA
cdr3_aa: CASSWTLAALYNEQFF
cdr3_nt: TGTGCCAGCAGCTGGACTCTAGCGGCTCTCTACAATGAGCAGTTCTTC

v_call: TRBV5-1
d_call: NA
j_call: TRBJ1-1
clone_size: NA
cdr3_aa: CASSLSPPPEAFF
cdr3_nt: TGCGCCAGCAGCTTGAGCCCCCCCCCTGAAGCTTTCTTT

v_call: TRBV5-1
d_call: NA
j_call: TRBJ1-2
clone_size: NA
cdr3_aa: CASSPLGGGDYGYTF
cdr3_nt: TGCGCCAGCAGCCCCTTAGGCGGGGGCGATTATGGCTACACCTTC

v_call: TRBV10-3
d_call: TRBD1
j_call: TRBJ1-5
clone_size: NA
cdr3_aa: CAISEPGGQGRGHQPQHF
cdr3_nt: TGTGCCATCAGTGAGCCTGGGGGACAGGGAAGAGGCCATCAGCCCCAGCATTTT

v_call: TRBV7-6
d_call: NA
j_call: TRBJ1-2
clone_size: NA
cdr3_aa: CASSLGGATYGYTF
cdr3_nt: TGTGCCAGCAGCTTAGGCGGGGCCACCTATGGCTACACCTTC

v_call: TRBV25-1
d_call: NA
j_call: TRBJ1-1
clone_size: few
cdr3_aa: CASSVGGKDTEAFF
cdr3_nt: TGTGCCAGCAGTGTAGGAGGTAAGGACACTGAAGCTTTCTTT

v_call: TRBV10-1
d_call: NA
j_call: TRBJ2-1
clone_size: NA
cdr3_aa: CASSELTFDASSIQGGQIYNEQFF
cdr3_nt: TGCGCCAGCAGTGAGTTGACATTTGACGCATCTTCGATACAAGGGGGTCAAATTTACAATGAGCAGTTCTTC

v_call: TRBV5-8
d_call: NA
j_call: TRBJ1-1
clone_size: NA
cdr3_aa: CASSFRGGTGVRTEAFF
cdr3_nt: TGTGCCAGCAGCTTCCGGGGGGGTACAGGAGTAAGAACTGAAGCTTTCTTT

v_call: TRBV7-3
d_call: NA
j_call: TRBJ1-1
clone_size: NA
cdr3_aa: CASSFGVGTEAFF
cdr3_nt: TGTGCCAGCAGTTTCGGGGTGGGCACTGAAGCTTTCTTT

v_call: TRBV2
d_call: TRBD1
j_call: TRBJ1-5
clone_size: few
cdr3_aa: CASRRTGPNQPQHF
cdr3_nt: TGTGCCAGCAGGCGGACAGGGCCCAATCAGCCCCAGCATTTT

v_call: TRBV2
d_call: NA
j_call: TRBJ2-2
clone_size: NA
cdr3_aa: CASSRVTGELFF
cdr3_nt: TGTGCCAGCAGTCGGGTAACCGGGGAGCTGTTTTTT

v_call: TRBV19
d_call: NA
j_call: TRBJ2-7
clone_size: NA
cdr3_aa: CASSPGLLYEQYF
cdr3_nt: TGTGCCAGTAGTCCGGGACTTCTCTACGAGCAGTACTTC

v_call: TRBV7-8
d_call: NA
j_call: TRBJ2-1
clone_size: few
cdr3_aa: CASSGRGNEQFF
cdr3_nt: TGTGCCAGCAGCGGCAGGGGTAATGAGCAGTTCTTC

v_call: TRBV5-1
d_call: NA
j_call: TRBJ2-7
clone_size: NA
cdr3_aa: CASSLMLTQDLDEQYF
cdr3_nt: TGCGCCAGCAGCTTGATGTTGACCCAGGATCTGGACGAGCAGTACTTC

v_call: TRBV5-1
d_call: TRBD1
j_call: TRBJ2-5
clone_size: NA
cdr3_aa: CASSMSPKQGGETQYF
cdr3_nt: TGCGCCAGCAGCATGTCACCGAAACAGGGGGGAGAGACCCAGTACTTC

v_call: TRBV6-6
d_call: NA
j_call: TRBJ2-1
clone_size: NA
cdr3_aa: CATHGGAVPYNEQFF
cdr3_nt: TGTGCCACCCACGGCGGAGCGGTCCCTTACAATGAGCAGTTCTTC

v_call: TRBV30
d_call: NA
j_call: TRBJ2-7
clone_size: NA
cdr3_aa: CAWSPGEAGVLYEQYF
cdr3_nt: TGTGCCTGGAGTCCTGGAGAGGCAGGGGTTCTCTACGAGCAGTACTTC

v_call: TRBV4-1
d_call: NA
j_call: TRBJ2-7
clone_size: NA
cdr3_aa: CASSPPGVSYEQYF
cdr3_nt: TGCGCCAGCAGCCCCCCCGGGGTCTCCTACGAGCAGTACTTC